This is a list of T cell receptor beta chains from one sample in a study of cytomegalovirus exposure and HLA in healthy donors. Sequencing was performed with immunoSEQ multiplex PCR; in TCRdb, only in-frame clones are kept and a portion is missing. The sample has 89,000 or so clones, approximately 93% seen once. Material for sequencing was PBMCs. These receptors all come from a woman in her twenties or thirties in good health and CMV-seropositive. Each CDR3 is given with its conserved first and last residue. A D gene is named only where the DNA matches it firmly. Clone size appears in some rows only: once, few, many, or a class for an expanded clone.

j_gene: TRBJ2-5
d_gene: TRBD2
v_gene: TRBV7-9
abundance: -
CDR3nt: TGTGCCAGCAGCTTAGGCCGGGAGGCGGGAGAGACCCAGTACTTC
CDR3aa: CASSLGREAGETQYF

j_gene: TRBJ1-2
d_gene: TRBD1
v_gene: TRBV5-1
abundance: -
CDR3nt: TGCGCCAGCAGCTTGCGACAGGGAGATGGCTACACCTTC
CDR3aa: CASSLRQGDGYTF

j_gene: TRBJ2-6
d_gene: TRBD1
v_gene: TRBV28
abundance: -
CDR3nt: TGTGCCAGCAGTTCCCCCGGGACAGGGGTCTCTGGGGCCAACGTCCTGACTTTC
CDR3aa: CASSSPGTGVSGANVLTF

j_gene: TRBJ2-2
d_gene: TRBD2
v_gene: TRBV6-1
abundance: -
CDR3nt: TGTGCCAGCAGTGAAGCGCTAGCGGTGAACACCGGGGAGCTGTTTTTT
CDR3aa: CASSEALAVNTGELFF

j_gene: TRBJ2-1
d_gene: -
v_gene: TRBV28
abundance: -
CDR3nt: TGTGCCAGCAGTTTATGGCGGCTAGCCCTCTTCGGGGAAAGCTCCTACAATGAGCAGTTCTTC
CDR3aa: CASSLWRLALFGESSYNEQFF

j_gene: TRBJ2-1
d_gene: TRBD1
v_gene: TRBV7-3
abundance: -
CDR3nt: TGTGCCAGCAGCTTATACCTGGACAGGCCCTACAATGAGCAGTTCTTC
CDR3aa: CASSLYLDRPYNEQFF

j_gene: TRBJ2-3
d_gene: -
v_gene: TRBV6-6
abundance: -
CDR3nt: TGTGCCAGCAGTCGGGGTCGGGCCAGCACAGATACGCAGTATTTT
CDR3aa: CASSRGRASTDTQYF

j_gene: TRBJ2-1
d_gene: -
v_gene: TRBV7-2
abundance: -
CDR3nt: TGTGCCAGCAGCCCGGGAGTAGCCAATGAGCAGTTCTTC
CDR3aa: CASSPGVANEQFF

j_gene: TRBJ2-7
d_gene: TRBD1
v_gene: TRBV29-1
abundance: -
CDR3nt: TGCAGGCCCCAGTGGGGGACAGGGGACTACGAGCAGTACTTC
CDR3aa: CRPQWGTGDYEQYF

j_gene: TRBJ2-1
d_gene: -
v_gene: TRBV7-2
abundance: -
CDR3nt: TGTGCCAGCAGCTCGGGAGTACGGTACAATGAGCAGTTCTTC
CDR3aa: CASSSGVRYNEQFF

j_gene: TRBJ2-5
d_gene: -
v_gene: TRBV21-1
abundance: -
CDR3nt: TGTGGAAGGGGCGGGATCCCACAAGAGACCCAGTACTTC
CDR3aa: CGRGGIPQETQYF

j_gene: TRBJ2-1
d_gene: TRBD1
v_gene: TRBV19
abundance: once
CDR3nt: TGTGCCAGTAGTATACAGGGACAGCCCCACAATGAGCAGTTCTTC
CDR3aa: CASSIQGQPHNEQFF

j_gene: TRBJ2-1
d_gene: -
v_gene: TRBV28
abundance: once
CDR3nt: TGTGCCAGCAGTCCCCTTTTACTAGTCAATGAGCAGTTCTTC
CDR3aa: CASSPLLLVNEQFF

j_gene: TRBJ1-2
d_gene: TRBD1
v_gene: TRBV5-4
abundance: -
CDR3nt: TGTGCCAGCAGCTTGGCCCGCGACAGGGGATTGAGGGACTATGGCTACACCTTC
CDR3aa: CASSLARDRGLRDYGYTF

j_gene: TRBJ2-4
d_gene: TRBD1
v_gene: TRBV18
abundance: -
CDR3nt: TGTGCCAGCTCATCAGCAAACCGGGACAGGCAGTACTTC
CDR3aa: CASSSANRDRQYF

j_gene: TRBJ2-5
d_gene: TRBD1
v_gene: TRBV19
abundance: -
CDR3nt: TGTGCCAGTAGAAAACACAGGGGAGAGACCCAGTACTTC
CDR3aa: CASRKHRGETQYF

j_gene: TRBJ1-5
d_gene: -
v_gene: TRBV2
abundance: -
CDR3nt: TGTGCCAGCAGTGAAGTAAGGGGTCATCAGCCCCAGCATTTT
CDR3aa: CASSEVRGHQPQHF

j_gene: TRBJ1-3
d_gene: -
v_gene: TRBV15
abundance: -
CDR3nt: TGTGCCACCAGCAGAGATGGCGGGGTTGGAAACACCATATATTTT
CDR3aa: CATSRDGGVGNTIYF

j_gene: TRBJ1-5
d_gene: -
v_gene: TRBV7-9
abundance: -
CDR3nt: TGTGCCAGCAGTGAGATCAGCGGGCCCCAGCATTTT
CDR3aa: CASSEISGPQHF

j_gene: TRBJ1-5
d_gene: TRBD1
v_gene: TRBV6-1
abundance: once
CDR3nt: TGTGCCACCTCCGGGACAGCTTATCAGCCCCAGCATTTT
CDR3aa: CATSGTAYQPQHF

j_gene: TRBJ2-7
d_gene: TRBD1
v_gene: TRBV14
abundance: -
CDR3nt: TGTGCCAGCAGCCATCCCGGGACAGGGCGGTCCTACGAGCAGTACTTC
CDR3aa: CASSHPGTGRSYEQYF

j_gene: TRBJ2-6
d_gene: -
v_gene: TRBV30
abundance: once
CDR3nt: TGTGCCTGGAGTCGGCAGGAAACTGGGGCCAACGTCCTGACTTTC
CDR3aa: CAWSRQETGANVLTF

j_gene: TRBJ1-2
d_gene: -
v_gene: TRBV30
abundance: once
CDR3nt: TGTGCCTGGAGTCCCCCAGACGGGTATGGCTACACCTTC
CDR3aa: CAWSPPDGYGYTF

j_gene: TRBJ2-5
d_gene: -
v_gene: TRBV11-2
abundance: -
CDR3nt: TGTGCCAGCAGCTTAGATCTCGAGACCCAGTACTTC
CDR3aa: CASSLDLETQYF

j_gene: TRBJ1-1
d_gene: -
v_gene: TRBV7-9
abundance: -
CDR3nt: TGTGCCAGCTCTCCTATGAACACTGAAGCTTTCTTT
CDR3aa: CASSPMNTEAFF

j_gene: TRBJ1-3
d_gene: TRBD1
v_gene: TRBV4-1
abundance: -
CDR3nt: TGCGCCAGCAGCCCCGATGGAGGGACAGGGACCTTCTCTGGAAACACCATATATTTT
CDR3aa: CASSPDGGTGTFSGNTIYF

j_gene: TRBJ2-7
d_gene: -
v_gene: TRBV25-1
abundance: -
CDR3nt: TGTGCCAGCAGTGTACTGCGCGAGCAGTACTTC
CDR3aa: CASSVLREQYF

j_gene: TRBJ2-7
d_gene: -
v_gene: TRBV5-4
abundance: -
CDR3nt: TGTGCCAGCAGCTACGGTCGCGAGCAGTACTTC
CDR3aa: CASSYGREQYF

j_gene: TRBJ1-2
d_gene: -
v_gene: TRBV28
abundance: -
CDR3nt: TGTGCCAGCAGTTTACAGGGAAGTGCCTATGGCTACACCTTC
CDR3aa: CASSLQGSAYGYTF

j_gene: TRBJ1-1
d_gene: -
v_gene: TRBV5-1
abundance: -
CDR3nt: TGCGCCAGCGCAAGGGTAGGGAGAATAGGAGACACTGAAGCTTTCTTT
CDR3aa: CASARVGRIGDTEAFF

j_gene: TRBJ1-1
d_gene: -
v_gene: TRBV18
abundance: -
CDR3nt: TGTGCCAGCTCACCAAAGTACTTTACTGAAGCTTTCTTT
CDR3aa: CASSPKYFTEAFF

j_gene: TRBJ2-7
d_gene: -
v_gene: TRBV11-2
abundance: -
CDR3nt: TGTGCCAGCAGCCACAGGGGGGGCGAGCAGTACTTC
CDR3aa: CASSHRGGEQYF

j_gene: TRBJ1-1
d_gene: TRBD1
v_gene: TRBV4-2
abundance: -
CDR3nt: TGTGCCAGCAGCCAAGGGACAGGGGTTTTATTAGCTTTCTTT
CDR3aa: CASSQGTGVLLAFF

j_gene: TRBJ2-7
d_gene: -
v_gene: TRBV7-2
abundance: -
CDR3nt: TGTGCCAGCAGCTTACTGCAGCGCTACGAGCAGTACTTC
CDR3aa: CASSLLQRYEQYF

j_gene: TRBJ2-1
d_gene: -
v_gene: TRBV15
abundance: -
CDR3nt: TGTGCCACCAGCAGAGATGTCCCAGGGAATGAGCAGTTCTTC
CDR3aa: CATSRDVPGNEQFF

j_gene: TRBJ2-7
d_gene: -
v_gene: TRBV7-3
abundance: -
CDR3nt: TGTGCCAGCAGCTTAGGGCGAGGGACCTACGAGCAGTACTTC
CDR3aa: CASSLGRGTYEQYF

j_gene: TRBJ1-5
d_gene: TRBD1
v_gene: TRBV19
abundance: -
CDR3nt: TGTGCCAGCGATGACCCGGGACAGGGGTATCAGCCCCAGCATTTT
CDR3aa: CASDDPGQGYQPQHF

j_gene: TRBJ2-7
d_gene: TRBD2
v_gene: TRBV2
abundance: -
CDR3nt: TGTGCCAGCAGTGCTAGCGGGAGGTACGAGCAGTACTTC
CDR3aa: CASSASGRYEQYF

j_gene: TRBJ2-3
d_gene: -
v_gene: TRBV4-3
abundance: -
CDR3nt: TGCGCCAGCAGCCAAGATAGGGACACAAACACAGATACGCAGTATTTT
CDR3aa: CASSQDRDTNTDTQYF

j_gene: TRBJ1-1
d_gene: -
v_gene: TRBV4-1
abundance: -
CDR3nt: TGCGCCAGCAGCCAAGCTCCGGTGAACACTGAAGCTTTCTTT
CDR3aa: CASSQAPVNTEAFF

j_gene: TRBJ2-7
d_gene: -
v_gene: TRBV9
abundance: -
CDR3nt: TGTGCCAGCAGCGCAACCCCCGGACAAGGGCGTTACGAGCAGTACTTC
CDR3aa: CASSATPGQGRYEQYF

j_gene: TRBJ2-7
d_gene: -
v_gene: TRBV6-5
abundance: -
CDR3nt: TGTGCCAGCAGTTGGAGGGGATCAGACGAGCAGTACTTC
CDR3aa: CASSWRGSDEQYF

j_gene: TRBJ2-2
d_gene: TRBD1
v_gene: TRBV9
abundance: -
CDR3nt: TGTGCCAGCAGCGAAACCCCGGGACAGGGGATCACCGGGGAGCTGTTTTTT
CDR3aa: CASSETPGQGITGELFF

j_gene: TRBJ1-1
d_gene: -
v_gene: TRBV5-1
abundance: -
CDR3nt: TGCGCCAGCAGCTTGGGGGCAGCGAACACTGAAGCTTTCTTT
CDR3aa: CASSLGAANTEAFF

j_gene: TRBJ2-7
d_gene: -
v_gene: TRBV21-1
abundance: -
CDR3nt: TGTGCCAGCAGCAAGGGACTAGCGAGCTCCTACAAGCAGTACTTC
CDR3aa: CASSKGLASSYKQYF

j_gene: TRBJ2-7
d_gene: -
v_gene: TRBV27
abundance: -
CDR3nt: TGTGCCAGCAGTTTAACCCGACTGGCGCGCGAGCAGTACTTC
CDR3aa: CASSLTRLAREQYF

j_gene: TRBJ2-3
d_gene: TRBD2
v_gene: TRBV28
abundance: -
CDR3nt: TGTGCCAGCAGCCGATGGGGGACTAGCGGGAATGTAGATACGCAGTATTTT
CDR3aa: CASSRWGTSGNVDTQYF

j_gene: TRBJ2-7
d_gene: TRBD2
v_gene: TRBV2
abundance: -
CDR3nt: TGTGCCAGCCAAGAAGGACTAGTCACGGACGAGCAGTACTTC
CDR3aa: CASQEGLVTDEQYF

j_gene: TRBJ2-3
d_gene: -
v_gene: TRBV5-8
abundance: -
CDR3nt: TGTGCCAGCAGCTTCCGTACAGATACGCAGTATTTT
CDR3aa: CASSFRTDTQYF

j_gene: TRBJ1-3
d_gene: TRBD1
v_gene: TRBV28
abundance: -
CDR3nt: TGTGCCAGCAGTTTCCTCACTCCTGACAGGGTCGTAAACACCATATATTTT
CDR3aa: CASSFLTPDRVVNTIYF